Described below is a single T cell receptor (beta chain) sequence and its context. This clonotype was recorded a few times. Which antigen it targets is not known. No quality values exist for individual bases; no much larger clone is one base distant. As encoded in the germline V gene (reference sequence), CDR1 is MNHEY while CDR2 is SMNVEV. From the cysteine up to the phenylalanine, the CDR3 has a length of 12 residues. CDR3 DNA is the only sequence kept; it has 36 bases, read in frame from the first base. Trimming leaves V shorter by 9 bases and J shorter by 9 bases, with the junction holding 4 bases beyond the gene matches. The listed sequencing device is Illumina NovaSeq 6000. TCRalpha and TCRbeta cDNA libraries were constructed by 5'RACE with constant-segment primers, with sample barcodes and unique molecular identifiers being introduced. Trizol reagent was used to extract RNA from every sample. Amplification of the libraries took two PCR steps, and the second step added a second sample barcode plus Illumina TruSeq adapters. Sequencing of libraries was performed on an Illumina NovaSeq with 2 x 150 bp paired-end reads. The paper's data handling went like this. The reads were demultiplexed and collapsed into UMI-guided consensus sequences using migec v1.2.7. With mixcr v2.1.11, UMI consensuses were aligned to TRA and TRB V and J templates and assembled into clonotypes. Expanded or contracted clonotypes were those called significant by both edgeR and NoisET, with noise models trained on biological replicates. For edgeR calls, a false discovery rate-adjusted p below 0.01 and a log2 fold-change threshold of 1 were applied. As an exploratory analysis of dynamics, PCA with hierarchical clustering was applied to max-normalized trajectories of the 1000 most abundant clonotypes. Separately sequenced CD4+ and CD8+ repertoires were used to assign the CD4 or CD8 phenotype of responding clones. The public reads were quality trimmed at Q25 with fastp and then assembled into clones with MiXCR by TCRdb, keeping productive beta chains. Rows are unified per CDR3 protein, each entry keeping the most common DNA and genes. TCRdb's processing, not the authors', yielded these V and J calls. This sample gives over 300,000 distinct CDR3 sequences in total; about 20% of them show up just once. Around 23% of the sample is held by the ten biggest clonotypes.

Ficoll-Paque density gradient centrifugation was the method used to isolate PBMCs. The data stem from a study of T-cell memory formation after mild COVID-19 (dated by TCRdb to 2020 to 2022). Regarding the complete study: Most TCR sequence clusters were specific to one of the two donors. T-cell clones expanding and contracting after mild COVID-19 in a couple of donors were tracked by longitudinal TCRalpha and TCRbeta repertoire sequencing. Two young, previously healthy adult volunteers made up the cohort, one male and one female.

Study-wide findings and limitations: The study covered only two mild cases, and larger cohorts including severe cases with pre-infection samples were considered necessary. Some responding clones were found in pre-infection memory, which suggests that pre-existing cross-reactive memory T cells took part in the SARS-CoV-2 response. Contracting CD4+ clones appeared mostly in the CM and EM memory subsets, whereas CD8+ clones were enriched in EMRA. Whether the second-wave clones peaking on day 37 were SARS-CoV-2 specific was not confirmed. From day 15 to 85, contracting clones showed balanced CD4/CD8 phenotypes, whereas a second wave of clones that expanded from day 15 to 37 leaned towards CD4+.

The sequence was obtained from a man aged 18 to 29 who had mild COVID-19 (a few samples of this study predate the infection). The sample titles of this study are shuffled in the database, so cell type and time point are left out; the donor was told from shared clones. The material sequenced was PBMCs or a T cell subset sorted from them (not recorded which). The chain uses TRBV27 and TRBJ1-6, with 8 central nucleotides matching TRBD1. The CDR3 protein sequence reads: CASGQGISPLHF. Read as DNA, the sequence is TGTGCCAGTGGACAGGGTATTTCACCCCTCCACTTT.